The 24 T cell receptor beta chains listed next were all sequenced from one sample in a study of T cell responses to AZD1222 COVID-19 vaccine. Assay used: immunoSEQ multiplex PCR; TCRdb lists only in-frame clones, some missing. The data show about 190,000 clones, approximately 91% seen once. The sample in question was peripheral blood, obtained on day 0 of AZD1222 vaccination. Source of these receptors: an adult in good health.

This chain joins TRBV11-2 and TRBJ1-1, with no clear D. In germline, CDR1 is SGHAT, CDR2 FQNNGV. The CDR3 length is 14 residues. V lost 8 bases to trimming and J lost 4 bases, with 17 bases between them. The CDR3 here is CASALIVGSTEAFF. For the CDR3, the DNA is TGTGCCAGCGCCCTAATTGTGGGCTCCACTGAAGCTTTCTTT. The whole variable domain, filled in from reference TRBV11-2 and TRBJ1-1, reads EAGVAQSPRYKIIEKRQSVAFWCNPISGHATLYWYQQILGQGPKLLIQFQNNGVVDDSQLPKDRFSAERLKGVDSTLKIQPAKLEDSAVYLCASALIVGSTEAFFGQGTRLTVV.

The chain uses TRBV6-2 or TRBV6-3 and TRBJ2-6, with TRBD2 matching over 7 bases. Germline V gene sequence: CDR1 MNHEY, CDR2 SVGEGT. V was pared by 5 bases and J by 0 bases, with 7 bases of the junction left unmatched. CDR3 size: 17 residues. CDR3 nucleotides: TGTGCCAGCAGTCCCTGGGGGGGGAGCTCTGGGGCCAACGTCCTGACTTTC. Residues: CASSPWGGSSGANVLTF.

V usage is TRBV7-9 and J usage is TRBJ2-1; the match to TRBD2 covers 10 bases. Germline loops: CDR1 SEHNR, CDR2 FQNEAQ (reference sequence). The CDR3 spans 17 residues. With 0 bases clipped from V and 9 bases from J, the junction kept 11 bases outside the gene matches. In DNA, the CDR3 is TGTGCCAGCAGCTTAGCTCCGCTAGCGGGGGCCATCGGTGAGCAGTTCTTC. It codes for CASSLAPLAGAIGEQFF.

This chain links TRBV7-2 with TRBJ1-1; D not certain. This CDR3 spans 15 amino acids. In germline, CDR1 is SGHTA, CDR2 FQGNSA. Trimming removed 1 base from V and 10 bases from J, with 19 bases in between. This CDR3 reads CASSLDLRQNFPAFF. The DNA for the CDR3 is TGTGCCAGCAGCTTAGACCTTAGGCAGAACTTCCCAGCTTTCTTT.

This clone appeared once. This rearrangement joins TRBV7-8 to TRBJ1-1; 8 positions agree with TRBD1. The CDR3 runs to 14 residues. The germline CDR1 and CDR2 sequences are SGHVS and FQNEAQ. Unmatched junction bases numbered 5, after V lost 4 bases and J lost 4 bases. CDR3 sequence reads: CASSWRTGSTEAFF. The CDR3 DNA sequence: TGTGCCAGCAGCTGGAGGACAGGGAGCACTGAAGCTTTCTTT.

The gene calls are TRBV10-3 and TRBJ1-6; D remains unclear. V was shortened by 11 bases and J by 5 bases, with 10 bases between the two germline ends. CDR3 length: 12 amino acids. Germline CDR1 reads ENHRY; CDR2 reads SYGVKD. CDR3 in amino acids: CAARGDNSPLHF. CDR3 DNA sequence: TGTGCCGCACGTGGGGATAATTCACCCCTCCACTTT.

The DNA of the CDR3 is TGTGCCAGCAGCCAATTGACAGGTGGAGGCGAGCAGTACTTC. Protein product: CASSQLTGGGEQYF. The V gene is TRBV4-2, the J gene TRBJ2-7, with D possibly being TRBD1 (6 bases). The germline V and J ends were trimmed by 2 bases and 6 bases, with 14 bases remaining between them. The CDR3 has 14 residues. Germline CDR1 and CDR2: LGHNA and YNFKEQ.

The chain uses TRBV19 and TRBJ1-2; D ambiguous. The V end was cut by 5 bases, the J end by 5 bases, with 24 bases between. Germline CDR1 LNHDA, CDR2 SQIVND (reference sequence). The CDR3 consists of 17 residues. Here the CDR3 reads CASSPQTPTITKYGYTF. The CDR3 DNA is TGTGCCAGTAGTCCCCAGACCCCGACAATTACAAAGTATGGCTACACCTTC.

The chain joins TRBV10-2 to TRBJ2-1; 7 nucleotides match TRBD2. Unmatched junction bases numbered 8, after V lost 5 bases and J lost 4 bases. The CDR3 has 15 amino acids. Germline lookup yields CDR1 WSHSY and CDR2 SAAADI. The CDR3 is CASSSASGGYNEQFF. The CDR3 coding sequence is TGCGCCAGCAGTTCCGCTAGCGGAGGTTACAATGAGCAGTTCTTC.

The V gene is TRBV19, the J gene TRBJ2-2, with 10 nucleotides matching TRBD2. CDR3 length equals 16 residues. The ends lost 4 bases at V and 7 bases at J; junction bases unmatched: 9. Germline V gene sequence: CDR1 LNHDA, CDR2 SQIVND (reference sequence). CDR3 region: CASSNILAGAGGELFF. The CDR3 DNA sequence: TGTGCCAGTAGTAATATCCTAGCGGGAGCGGGCGGGGAGCTGTTTTTT.

With regard to this clone: Because the CDR3's place on the DNA is in doubt, the DNA is left out and the CDR3 is given as listed by TCRdb. The genes are TRBV4-3 and TRBJ2-7; the table's D call, TRBD2, was not checked against the DNA. CDR1 LGHNA and CDR2 YSLEER come from the germline V gene. Including both end residues, the CDR3 is 17 amino acids long. CDR3 sequence reads: CASSQVRAREGQLEQYF.

This chain connects TRBV5-5 to TRBJ1-5, with no clear D. The germline gives CDR1 SGHKS, CDR2 YYEKEE (reference sequence). With 0 bases removed from V and 0 bases from J, the gap between germline ends came to 10 bases. CDR3 length: 16 amino acids. CDR3 protein: CASSLGQLYSNQPQHF. In nucleotides, the CDR3 is TGTGCCAGCAGCTTGGGGCAACTATATAGCAATCAGCCCCAGCATTTT.

The chain is built from TRBV19 and TRBJ2-7; 10 nucleotides align to TRBD1. From germline, CDR1 is LNHDA and CDR2 SQIVND (reference sequence). The length of the CDR3 is 15 residues. Germline trimming cut 4 bases from V and 5 bases from J; bases unmatched to any gene: 8. In DNA form, the CDR3 reads TGTGCCAGTAGTAAACGGACAGGGGGTGTCGACGAGCAGTACTTC. It codes for CASSKRTGGVDEQYF.

This rearrangement joins TRBV27 to TRBJ2-5; D is ambiguous. CDR1 and CDR2 from the germline V gene are MNHEY and SMNVEV (reference sequence). V shed 6 bases and J shed 4 bases, with 12 bases lying between them. CDR3 length: 13 amino acids. CDR3 in amino acids: CASSPTPPETQYF. DNA for the CDR3: TGTGCCAGCAGCCCAACCCCCCCAGAGACCCAGTACTTC.

This chain uses TRBV5-5 with TRBJ1-3; D not resolved. V lost 0 bases, J lost 4 bases, and 11 bases lay in between. This CDR3 has 15 amino acids. Germline V gives CDR1 SGHKS, CDR2 YYEKEE (reference sequence). CDR3 DNA sequence: TGTGCCAGCAGCTTGGAGGTGGGGTTCGGAAACACCATATATTTT. Translation: CASSLEVGFGNTIYF.

The rearrangement uses TRBV19 and TRBJ2-5; tentatively, D is TRBD2 (6 bases). CDR3 length: 15 residues. Germline V gene data show CDR1 as LNHDA and CDR2 as SQIVND (reference sequence). V lost 5 bases and J lost 5, with 18 bases in between. The CDR3: CASSPTPRGWETQYF. In DNA form, the CDR3 reads TGTGCCAGTAGTCCCACTCCCCGGGGGTGGGAGACCCAGTACTTC.

The chain employs TRBV27 and TRBJ1-1; D not resolved. Germline assignment: CDR1 MNHEY and CDR2 SMNVEV (reference sequence). Trimming stripped 6 bases from V and 5 bases from J, with 13 bases between. CDR3 length: 13 amino acids. The CDR3, as DNA: TGTGCCAGCAGAGACATAGTGGGGACTGAAGCTTTCTTT. Encoded protein: CASRDIVGTEAFF.

V and J are TRBV6-1 and TRBJ1-5; the D is unclear. Trimming pared 6 bases from V and 0 bases from J, leaving 9 bases between. Germline V gene lookup returns CDR1 MNHNS and CDR2 SASEGT. The CDR3 extends over 14 amino acids. CDR3 nucleotides: TGTGCCAGCAGGCCACAACTTAGCAATCAGCCCCAGCATTTT. This translates into CASRPQLSNQPQHF.

The chain uses TRBV11-2 and TRBJ2-1; TRBD2 might be the D (6 bases). Trimming removed 7 bases at V and 3 bases at J, with 16 bases between. CDR3 size: 15 residues. The germline gives CDR1 SGHAT, CDR2 FQNNGV. The CDR3 DNA reads TGTGCCAGCAACGACCTTAGCGGCCTCTACAATGAGCAGTTCTTC. It translates to CASNDLSGLYNEQFF. The whole variable domain, filled in from reference TRBV11-2 and TRBJ2-1, reads EAGVAQSPRYKIIEKRQSVAFWCNPISGHATLYWYQQILGQGPKLLIQFQNNGVVDDSQLPKDRFSAERLKGVDSTLKIQPAKLEDSAVYLCASNDLSGLYNEQFFGPGTRLTVL.

This clone occurred once. The chain joins TRBV6-5 to TRBJ2-3, with unresolved D. The CDR3 loop spans 12 amino acids. The ends were cut back, 7 bases at V and 2 bases at J, with 7 bases in the middle. Looked up from germline, CDR1 is MNHEY and CDR2 is SVGAGI. In DNA form, the CDR3 reads TGTGCCAGCACCCGGACCACAGATACGCAGTATTTT. Translating it yields CASTRTTDTQYF.

The gene calls are TRBV5-1 and TRBJ2-2, with TRBD2 as a possible D gene (6 bases). Between the trimmed V and J ends, which lost 2 bases and 0 bases, there was a span of 8 bases. The CDR3 has 15 amino acids. CDR1 is SGHRS and CDR2 is YFSETQ in the germline V gene. The chain's CDR3 is CASSFGTANTGELFF. As DNA, the CDR3 is TGCGCCAGCAGCTTCGGGACTGCGAACACCGGGGAGCTGTTTTTT.

The genes are TRBV30 and TRBJ1-5; D is unresolved. Trimming left V 8 bases short and J 7 bases short, with 9 bases between. Looked up from germline, CDR1 is GTSNPN and CDR2 is SVGIG (reference sequence). CDR3 length: 10 amino acids. This chain's CDR3 is CAPGAQPQHF. The CDR3 nucleotides are TGTGCCCCAGGCGCCCAGCCCCAGCATTTT.

This clone was picked up a small number of times. The chain is built from TRBV7-2 and TRBJ1-2; D is possibly TRBD1 (5 bases). Trimming took 1 base from V and 8 from J, leaving 20 bases between them. The CDR3 totals 16 residues. Germline loops: CDR1 SGHTA, CDR2 FQGNSA. The CDR3 nucleotides read TGTGCCAGCAGCTTAGACTCGCAGGGCTTTCTGAGGGGCTACACCTTC. It codes for CASSLDSQGFLRGYTF.

The rearrangement joins TRBV13 to TRBJ2-1, with no clear D. CDR3 length: 15 residues. Germline V gene sequence: CDR1 PRHDT, CDR2 FYEKMQ (reference sequence). V shed 1 base and J shed 5 bases, with 12 bases lying between them. The CDR3 is CASSLATLVDNEQFF. DNA of the CDR3: TGTGCCAGCAGCTTAGCCACCCTGGTGGACAATGAGCAGTTCTTC. Drawing the rest from reference TRBV13 and TRBJ2-1, the complete variable domain is AAGVIQSPRHLIKEKRETATLKCYPIPRHDTVYWYQQGPGQDPQFLISFYEKMQSDKGSIPDRFSAQQFSDYHSELNMSSLELGDSALYFCASSLATLVDNEQFFGPGTRLTVL.